The rows below give T cell receptor beta chains drawn from one sample of a study of blood T cells in healthy people across ages. MiXCR, applied by TCRdb to the 5' RACE reads, yields one record per CDR3 protein. The sample carries hundreds of thousands of distinct CDR3 sequences, about 30% recorded once. The specimen sequenced was blood. The source is a woman aged 80 or over in good health. Each CDR3 is given with its conserved first and last residue. A D gene is named only where the DNA matches it firmly. The size entry is marked missing in some rows and otherwise reads once, few, many or a size class.

clone size,D gene,V gene,J gene,CDR3 DNA,CDR3 protein
many,-,TRBV25-1,TRBJ2-5,TGTGCCAGCAGTGAATATGGGAAAGAGACCCAGTACTTC,CASSEYGKETQYF
many,-,TRBV15,TRBJ2-7,TGTGCCACCAGCAGAGATCCGGGACATGGGTACGAGCAGTACTTC,CATSRDPGHGYEQYF
few,-,TRBV6-2/TRBV6-3,TRBJ1-2,TGTGCCAGCAGTTACTCGTGGCGGGACGGCTACACCTTC,CASSYSWRDGYTF
many,-,TRBV12-5,TRBJ2-1,TGTGCTAGTGGTTTGGTACTCGGACATCGATCCTACAATGAGCAGTTCTTC,CASGLVLGHRSYNEQFF
-,-,TRBV5-1,TRBJ2-7,TGCGCCAGCAGCTGGAAGGGGGGGTCCTACGAGCAGTACTTC,CASSWKGGSYEQYF
many,TRBD2,TRBV28,TRBJ2-3,TGTGCCAGCAGTTTTACTAGCGGGGCTCCCGGGGGGCAGTATTTT,CASSFTSGAPGGQYF
many,-,TRBV5-1,TRBJ1-5,TGCGCCAGCAGCCTTTACGGGAATCAGCCCCAGCATTTT,CASSLYGNQPQHF
-,TRBD2,TRBV6-1,TRBJ2-2,TGTGCCAGCAGTGGGGGACTAGCGCATCCGAACACCGGGGAGCTGTTTTTT,CASSGGLAHPNTGELFF
many,-,TRBV7-8,TRBJ2-7,TGTGCCAGCAGCTTATCCGGTGCCACGTCCTACGAGCAGTACTTC,CASSLSGATSYEQYF
-,-,TRBV6-5,TRBJ1-1,TGTGCCAGCAGACCCGAGGGGGTGACCGGGGGCACTGAAGCTTTCTTT,CASRPEGVTGGTEAFF
-,-,TRBV7-3,TRBJ2-5,TGTGCCAGCAGCCTGAGAGGGAGAGGCCCACAGTACTTC,CASSLRGRGPQYF
many,TRBD1,TRBV5-1,TRBJ2-7,TGCGCCAGCAGCCCGAGGGGACAGGGTCTGGCCGAGCAGTACTTC,CASSPRGQGLAEQYF
few,TRBD1,TRBV5-1,TRBJ2-1,TGCGCCAGCAGCTTGGGGGGACAGCAATATGAGCAGTTCTTC,CASSLGGQQYEQFF
many,TRBD2,TRBV6-1,TRBJ2-3,TGTGCCAGCAGTGCCCTAGCGGGGGGGAGGGGGAGCACAGATACGCAGTATTTT,CASSALAGGRGSTDTQYF
many,-,TRBV4-1,TRBJ2-7,TGCGCCAGCAGCCAAGACGGGCTTACCTACGAGCAGTACTTC,CASSQDGLTYEQYF
many,-,TRBV7-2,TRBJ2-3,TGTGCCAGCAGCTTAGGGTTCCGGGGCACAGATACGCAGTATTTT,CASSLGFRGTDTQYF
many,TRBD1,TRBV9,TRBJ1-2,TGTGCCAGCAGCGAAGGGTCCAGGACAGGTTATGGCTACACCTTC,CASSEGSRTGYGYTF
-,-,TRBV20-1,TRBJ1-1,TGCAGTGCTAGTCCCCCTGTGGAGAACACTGAAGCTTTCTTT,CSASPPVENTEAFF
once,-,TRBV5-4,TRBJ2-1,TGTGCCAGCAGCTTGGTCCGCTTCGGGGAGCAGTTCTTC,CASSLVRFGEQFF
many,-,TRBV9,TRBJ2-5,TGTGCCAGCAGCGTAGTAGGAGGGGGCCAAGAGACCCAGTACTTC,CASSVVGGGQETQYF
many,TRBD1,TRBV6-1,TRBJ2-2,TGTGCCAGCAGGGGACAGGGAGGGAGCACCGGGGAGCTGTTTTTT,CASRGQGGSTGELFF
few,TRBD2,TRBV12-3/TRBV12-4,TRBJ2-5,TGTGCCAGCAGCCAGACTAGCGGGGAAGGGACCCAGTACTTC,CASSQTSGEGTQYF
many,-,TRBV7-3,TRBJ1-1,TGTGCCAGCAGCTTAACAGGGCTCGGGAACACTGAAGCTTTCTTT,CASSLTGLGNTEAFF
few,-,TRBV6-1,TRBJ1-6,TGTGCCAGCAGACGCCCCGGATCACCCCTCCACTTT,CASRRPGSPLHF
many,-,TRBV5-1,TRBJ1-2,TGCGCCAGCAGCACGGAGGGCGGCTATGGCTACACCTTC,CASSTEGGYGYTF
many,-,TRBV7-2,TRBJ2-3,TGTGCCAGCAGTTCGATGACTCGGTCAGATACGCAGTATTTT,CASSSMTRSDTQYF
-,-,TRBV7-2,TRBJ2-3,TGTGCCAGCAGCTTCTCCGGGACCCAAGGAACGGGAGATACGCAGTATTTT,CASSFSGTQGTGDTQYF
many,-,TRBV29-1,TRBJ1-1,TGCAGCGTTGAATTGCGAGGGACTGAAGCTTTCTTT,CSVELRGTEAFF
many,-,TRBV7-9,TRBJ2-5,TGTGCCAGCAGCTTATCGGGACCGCCAGAGACCCAGTACTTC,CASSLSGPPETQYF
many,-,TRBV6-6,TRBJ2-7,TGTGCCAGCAGGGTCGGAGGCACTGAGCAGTACTTC,CASRVGGTEQYF
many,-,TRBV24-1,TRBJ2-7,TGTGCCACCAGTCGTGGGGATCCAAACGAGCAGTACTTC,CATSRGDPNEQYF
many,-,TRBV5-1,TRBJ2-1,TGCGCCAGCATAGAGGGGCCTACATACAATGAGCAGTTCTTC,CASIEGPTYNEQFF
-,TRBD1,TRBV5-6,TRBJ2-2,TGTGCCAGCAGGAGGGGGCGCGGAACCGGGGAGCTGTTTTTT,CASRRGRGTGELFF
many,-,TRBV25-1,TRBJ1-2,TGTGCCAGCAGTGAATCACGAGGCTACACCTTC,CASSESRGYTF
-,TRBD1,TRBV6-1,TRBJ1-2,TGTGCCAGCAGTGAGGGACAGGGGACGAGGTATTCGGGCTACACCTTC,CASSEGQGTRYSGYTF
-,-,TRBV20-1,TRBJ1-2,TGCAGTGCTAGAGATGCCGACGCCTATGGCTACACCTTC,CSARDADAYGYTF
few,TRBD1,TRBV12-3/TRBV12-4,TRBJ1-5,TGTGCCAGCAGCCCGACAGGGAAGGGCAATCAGCCCCAGCATTTT,CASSPTGKGNQPQHF